This T cell receptor (beta chain) was retrieved from a study of blood T cell repertoires in COVID-19. Study background: Collection of acute and convalescent COVID-19 samples took place in the United States, Italy and Spain. PBMCs, B-cell-depleted T cells, or T cells provided the cDNA or gDNA that made up the material.

Original methodology: Cell counts per sample came from amplifying reference gene primers. Repertoires were generated with immunoSEQ multiplex PCR, while TCRdb's copy carries only in-frame clones and drops some. V and J calls and clone size are copied from that table; D and trimming were computed from the DNA. There are about 320,000 clones in the sample; approximately 88% occur only once, and roughly 5% lies in the top ten. The V and J ends lost 0 bases and 4 bases, in that order; junction bases with no gene match: 11. The germline V gene has CDR1 SEHNR and CDR2 FQNEAQ (reference sequence). The CDR3 loop spans 18 amino acids. Cohort 3 donors were reported recovered after two negative PCRs, clearance, or symptom resolution.

The chain has TRBV7-9 and TRBJ1-4; 7 positions agree with TRBD1. Sequenced material: PBMCs or T cells enriched from blood (not recorded which). The origin of this receptor is a man in his fifties or sixties who had recovered from COVID-19. CDR3 bases: TGTGCCAGCAGCTTAGCGCTATCCAGGGGGAATAGTAATGAAAAACTGTTTTTT. This encodes CASSLALSRGNSNEKLFF.